This T cell receptor (beta chain) came from a study of T cell changes during pregnancy in multiple sclerosis. Per the germline V gene, CDR1 is SEHNR and CDR2 is FQNEAQ (reference sequence). J lost 5 bases, V lost 4 bases, and 4 bases had no gene match. The CDR3 loop spans 16 amino acids. Clones were sequenced by immunoSEQ multiplex PCR, and TCRdb holds only the in-frame ones, with some missing. The table shows 50,000 to 60,000 clones, with under 95% occurring only once. The TCR originated in a female donor in good health, enrolled as a control in a pregnancy study. The specimen comprised peripheral blood, sampled after pregnancy. V usage is TRBV7-9 and J usage is TRBJ2-2; 13 bases fit TRBD2. The DNA of the CDR3 is TGTGCCAGCAGCTCGAGACTAGCGGGGGGAACCGGGGAGCTGTTTTTT. Translating gives CASSSRLAGGTGELFF.